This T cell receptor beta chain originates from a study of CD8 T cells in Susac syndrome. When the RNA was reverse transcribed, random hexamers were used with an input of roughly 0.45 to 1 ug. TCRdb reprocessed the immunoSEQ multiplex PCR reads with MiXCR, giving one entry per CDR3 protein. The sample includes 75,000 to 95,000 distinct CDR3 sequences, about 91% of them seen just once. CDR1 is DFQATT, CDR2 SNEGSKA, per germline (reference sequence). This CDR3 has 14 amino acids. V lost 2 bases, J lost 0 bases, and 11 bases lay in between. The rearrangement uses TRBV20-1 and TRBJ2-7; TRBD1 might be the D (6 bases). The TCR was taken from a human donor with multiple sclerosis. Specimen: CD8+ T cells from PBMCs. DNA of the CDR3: TGCAGTGCTAGAATACAGGGCCTCTCCTACGAGCAGTACTTC. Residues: CSARIQGLSYEQYF.